This T cell receptor beta chain was captured by sequencing in a study of regulatory T cells in long-lasting Graves disease. Study overall: Over 5 years on antithyroid drugs plus positive TSH receptor antibodies marked Graves' disease as persistent. Broader study findings: Favored usage of TRBV28, TRBJ1-2 and TRBJ2-5 was recorded in persistent disease.

This clonotype has more than one count but fewer than ten. Its antigen is not identified. The CDR3 runs to 14 residues. Germline lookup yields CDR1 SGHVS and CDR2 FQNEAQ. V was trimmed by 8 bases and J by 2 bases, leaving 12 bases between them. Time point indicated: persistent/refractory GD, antithyroid drugs over 5 years with positive TRAb. PBMC-derived RNA was used for the TCR library. CDR3 regions were amplified by Arm-PCR using iRepertoire HTBI primers to build TCR beta libraries. Via MiXCR, TCRdb re-called the multiplex PCR reads, giving one row per CDR3 protein. The sample contains some 470,000 distinct CDR3 sequences, roughly 21% of which appear only once.

The starting material was peripheral blood mononuclear cells (PBMCs), obtained when the disease was refractory, from a patient treated with antithyroid drugs. The J gene is TRBJ2-2, the V gene TRBV7-8, with D possibly TRBD1 on 6 matching bases. This sequence originates from a female donor with Graves disease. CDR3 sequence: CASLWTANTGELFF. The CDR3 DNA reads as TGTGCCAGCCTTTGGACAGCCAACACCGGGGAGCTGTTTTTT.